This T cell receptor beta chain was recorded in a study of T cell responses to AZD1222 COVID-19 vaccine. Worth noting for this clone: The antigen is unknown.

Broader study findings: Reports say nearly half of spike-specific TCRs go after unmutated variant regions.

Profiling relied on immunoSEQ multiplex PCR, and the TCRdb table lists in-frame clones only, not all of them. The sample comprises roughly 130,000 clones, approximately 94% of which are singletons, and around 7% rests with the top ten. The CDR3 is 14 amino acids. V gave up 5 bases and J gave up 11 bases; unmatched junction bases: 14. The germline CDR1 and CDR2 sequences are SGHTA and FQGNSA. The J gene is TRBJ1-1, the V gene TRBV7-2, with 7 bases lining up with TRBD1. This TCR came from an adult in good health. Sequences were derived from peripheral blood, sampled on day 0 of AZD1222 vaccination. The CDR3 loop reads CASSPIQGGRVAFF. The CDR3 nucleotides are TGTGCCAGCAGCCCAATTCAGGGGGGCAGGGTTGCTTTCTTT.